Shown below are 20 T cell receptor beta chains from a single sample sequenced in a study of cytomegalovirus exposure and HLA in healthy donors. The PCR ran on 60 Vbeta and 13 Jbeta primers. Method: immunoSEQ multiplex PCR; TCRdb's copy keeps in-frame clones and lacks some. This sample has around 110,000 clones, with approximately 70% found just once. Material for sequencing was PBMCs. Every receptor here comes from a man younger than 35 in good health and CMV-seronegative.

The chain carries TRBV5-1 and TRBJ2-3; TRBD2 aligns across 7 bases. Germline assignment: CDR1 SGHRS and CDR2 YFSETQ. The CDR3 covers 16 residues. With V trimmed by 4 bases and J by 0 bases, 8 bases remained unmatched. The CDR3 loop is CASSPQTAGSTDTQYF. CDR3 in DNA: TGCGCCAGCAGCCCACAAACAGCGGGAAGCACAGATACGCAGTATTTT.

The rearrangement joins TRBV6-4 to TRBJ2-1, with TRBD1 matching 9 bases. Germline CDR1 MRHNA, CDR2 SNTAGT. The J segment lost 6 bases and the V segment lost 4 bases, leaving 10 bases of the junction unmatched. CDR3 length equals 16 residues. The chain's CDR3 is CASSVSPGQGSNEQFF. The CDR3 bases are TGTGCCAGCAGTGTGAGTCCGGGACAGGGATCCAATGAGCAGTTCTTC.

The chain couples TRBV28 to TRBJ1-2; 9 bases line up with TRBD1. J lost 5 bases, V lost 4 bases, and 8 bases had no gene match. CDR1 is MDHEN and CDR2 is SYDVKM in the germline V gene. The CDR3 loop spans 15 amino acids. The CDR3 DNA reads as TGTGCCAGCAGTTCCACGGGGACAGGGCCGTATGGCTACACCTTC. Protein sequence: CASSSTGTGPYGYTF.

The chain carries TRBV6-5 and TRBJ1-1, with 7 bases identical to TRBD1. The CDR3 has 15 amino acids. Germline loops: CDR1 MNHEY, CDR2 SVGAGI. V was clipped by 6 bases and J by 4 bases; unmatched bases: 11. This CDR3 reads CASSADRAAATEAFF. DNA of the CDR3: TGTGCCAGCAGCGCCGACAGGGCGGCTGCCACTGAAGCTTTCTTT.

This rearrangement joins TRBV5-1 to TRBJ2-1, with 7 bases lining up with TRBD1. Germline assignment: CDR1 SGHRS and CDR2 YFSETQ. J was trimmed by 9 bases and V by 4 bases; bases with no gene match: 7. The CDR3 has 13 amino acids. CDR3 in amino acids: CASSLDRVSEQFF. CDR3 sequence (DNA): TGCGCCAGCAGCCTCGACAGGGTCTCTGAGCAGTTCTTC.

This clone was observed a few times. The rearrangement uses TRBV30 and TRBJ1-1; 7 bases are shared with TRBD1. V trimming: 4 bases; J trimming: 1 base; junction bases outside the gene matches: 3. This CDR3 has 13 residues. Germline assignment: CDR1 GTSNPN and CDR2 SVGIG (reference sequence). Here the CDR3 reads CAWMNRGNTEAFF. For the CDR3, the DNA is TGTGCCTGGATGAACAGGGGGAACACTGAAGCTTTCTTT.

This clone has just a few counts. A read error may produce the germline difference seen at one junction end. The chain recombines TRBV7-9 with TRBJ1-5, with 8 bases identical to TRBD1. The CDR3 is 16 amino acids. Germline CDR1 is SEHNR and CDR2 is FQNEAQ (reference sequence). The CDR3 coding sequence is TGTTCCAGCAGCTCAGAAGGCCGGGACAGGAATCAGCCCCAGCATTTT. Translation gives CSSSSEGRDRNQPQHF.

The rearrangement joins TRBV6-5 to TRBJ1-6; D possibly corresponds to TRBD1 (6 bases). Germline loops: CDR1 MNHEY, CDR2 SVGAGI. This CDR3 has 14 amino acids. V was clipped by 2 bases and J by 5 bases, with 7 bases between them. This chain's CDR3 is CASSYGTNNSPLHF. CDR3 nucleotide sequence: TGTGCCAGCAGTTACGGGACAAATAATTCACCCCTCCACTTT.

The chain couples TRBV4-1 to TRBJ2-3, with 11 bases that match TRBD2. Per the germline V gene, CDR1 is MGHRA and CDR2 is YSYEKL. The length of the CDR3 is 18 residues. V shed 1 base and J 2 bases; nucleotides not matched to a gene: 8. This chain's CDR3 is CASSQVLLAGANTDTQYF. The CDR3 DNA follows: TGCGCCAGCAGCCAAGTTCTACTAGCGGGGGCCAACACAGATACGCAGTATTTT.

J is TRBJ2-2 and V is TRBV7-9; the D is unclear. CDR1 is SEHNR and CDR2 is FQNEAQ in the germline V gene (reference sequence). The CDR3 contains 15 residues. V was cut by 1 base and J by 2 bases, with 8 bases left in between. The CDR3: CASSLGLTNTGELFF. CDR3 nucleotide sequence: TGTGCCAGCAGCTTAGGCCTTACTAACACCGGGGAGCTGTTTTTT.

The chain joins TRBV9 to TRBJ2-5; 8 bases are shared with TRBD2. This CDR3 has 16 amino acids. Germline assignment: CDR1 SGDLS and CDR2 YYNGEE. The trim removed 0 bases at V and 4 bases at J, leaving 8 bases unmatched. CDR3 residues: CASSVVTSVSRETQYF. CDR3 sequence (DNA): TGTGCCAGCAGCGTAGTGACTAGCGTCTCCCGAGAGACCCAGTACTTC.

The CDR3 DNA reads as TGTGCCAGCAGCTCCCCCGGTGGGCTTGGCTACACCTTC. It codes for CASSSPGGLGYTF. V and J are TRBV5-4 and TRBJ1-2; D unclear. The CDR3 contains 13 residues. The germline V and J ends were trimmed by 3 bases and 7 bases, with 13 bases remaining between them. The germline gives CDR1 SGHNT, CDR2 YYREEE (reference sequence). The variable domain in full, with the rest retrieved from reference TRBV5-4 and TRBJ1-2, is ETGVTQSPTHLIKTRGQQVTLRCSSQSGHNTVSWYQQALGQGPQFIFQYYREEENGRGNFPPRFSGLQFPNYSSELNVNALELDDSALYLCASSSPGGLGYTFGSGTRLTVV.

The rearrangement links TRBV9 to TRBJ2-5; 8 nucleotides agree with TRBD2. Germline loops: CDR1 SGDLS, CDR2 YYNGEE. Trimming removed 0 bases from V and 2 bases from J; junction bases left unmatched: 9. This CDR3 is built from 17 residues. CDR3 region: CASSVGLAGREQETQYF. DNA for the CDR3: TGTGCCAGCAGCGTAGGGTTAGCGGGGCGGGAGCAAGAGACCCAGTACTTC.

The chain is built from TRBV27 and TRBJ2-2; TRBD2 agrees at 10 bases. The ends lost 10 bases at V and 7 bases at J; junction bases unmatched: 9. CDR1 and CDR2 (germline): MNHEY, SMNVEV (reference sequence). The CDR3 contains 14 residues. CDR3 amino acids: CATSQIAGGGELFF. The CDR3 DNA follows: TGTGCCACATCACAGATAGCGGGAGGCGGGGAGCTGTTTTTT.

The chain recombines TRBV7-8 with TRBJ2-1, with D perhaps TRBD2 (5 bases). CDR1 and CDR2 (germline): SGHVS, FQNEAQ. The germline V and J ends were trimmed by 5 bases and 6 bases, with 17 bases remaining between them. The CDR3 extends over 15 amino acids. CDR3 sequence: CASSPELGKINEQFF. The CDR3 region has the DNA TGTGCCAGCAGCCCTGAACTAGGGAAAATCAATGAGCAGTTCTTC.

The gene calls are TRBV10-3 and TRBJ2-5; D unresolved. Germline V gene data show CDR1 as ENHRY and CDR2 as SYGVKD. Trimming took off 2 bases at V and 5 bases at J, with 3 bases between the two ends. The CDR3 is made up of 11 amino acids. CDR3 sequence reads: CAISEQETQYF. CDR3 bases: TGTGCCATCAGTGAGCAGGAGACCCAGTACTTC.

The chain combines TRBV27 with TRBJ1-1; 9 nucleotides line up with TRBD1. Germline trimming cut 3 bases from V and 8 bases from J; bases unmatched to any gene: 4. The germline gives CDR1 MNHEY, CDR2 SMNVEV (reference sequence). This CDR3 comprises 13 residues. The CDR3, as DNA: TGTGCCAGCAGTTTGGGACAGGGTAAGGAAGCTTTCTTT. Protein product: CASSLGQGKEAFF.

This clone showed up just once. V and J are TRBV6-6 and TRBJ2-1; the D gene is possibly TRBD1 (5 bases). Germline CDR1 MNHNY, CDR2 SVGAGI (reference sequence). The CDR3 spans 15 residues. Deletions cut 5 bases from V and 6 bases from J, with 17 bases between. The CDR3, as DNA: TGTGCCAGCAGTGCACGACAGTGGGGTTCCAATGAGCAGTTCTTC. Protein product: CASSARQWGSNEQFF.

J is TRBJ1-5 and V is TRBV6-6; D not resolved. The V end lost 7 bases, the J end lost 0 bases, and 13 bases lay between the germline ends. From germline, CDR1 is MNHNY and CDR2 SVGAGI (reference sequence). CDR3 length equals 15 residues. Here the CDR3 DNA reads TGTGCCAGCATACATACACGTTATAGCAATCAGCCCCAGCATTTT. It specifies CASIHTRYSNQPQHF.

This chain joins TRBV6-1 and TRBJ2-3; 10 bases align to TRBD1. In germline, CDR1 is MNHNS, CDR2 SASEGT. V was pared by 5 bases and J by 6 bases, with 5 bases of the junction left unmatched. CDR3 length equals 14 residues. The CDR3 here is CASSRDRGIDTQYF. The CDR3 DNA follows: TGTGCCAGCAGTCGGGACAGGGGTATTGATACGCAGTATTTT.